These 4 T cell receptor beta chains came from one sample sequenced in a study of control samples from healthy donors and cancer patients. Clones were sequenced by immunoSEQ multiplex PCR, and TCRdb holds only the in-frame ones, with some missing. Of roughly 160,000 clones in the sample, around 96% were seen once. The sample taken for sequencing was blood. These receptors came from a woman in her thirties in good health.

This chain links TRBV30 with TRBJ2-3; 9 bases fit TRBD2. Germline V CDR1 and CDR2: GTSNPN, SVGIG (reference sequence). V shed 0 bases, J shed 4 bases, and the junction held 11 bases outside the gene matches. The CDR3 runs to 17 residues. CDR3 nucleotide sequence: TGTGCCTGGAGTGTAAGAGTCGGCGGGAGGGCCGCAGATACGCAGTATTTT. Translation gives CAWSVRVGGRAADTQYF.

The chain uses TRBV2 and TRBJ2-7; the D gene is possibly TRBD1 (5 bases). The ends were cut back, 4 bases at V and 4 bases at J, with 11 bases in the middle. The CDR3 runs 13 residues. CDR1 and CDR2 from the germline V gene are SNHLY and FYNNEI. CDR3 DNA: TGTGCCAGCAGTGGATCCAGGGAATACGAGCAGTACTTC. This translates into CASSGSREYEQYF.

V gene TRBV9 combines with J gene TRBJ1-5; no reliable D call. Germline V gene sequence: CDR1 SGDLS, CDR2 YYNGEE. This CDR3 comprises 13 residues. Between the trimmed V and J ends, which lost 2 bases and 3 bases, there was a span of 6 bases. CDR3 region: CASSVTVNQPQHF. CDR3 coding DNA: TGTGCCAGCAGCGTCACGGTCAATCAGCCCCAGCATTTT.

The chain uses TRBV7-8 and TRBJ1-5; 8 nucleotides match TRBD1. The germline V gene encodes CDR1 SGHVS and CDR2 FQNEAQ. The trim removed 0 bases at V and 0 bases at J, leaving 10 bases unmatched. The CDR3 has 19 amino acids. The CDR3 nucleotides read TGTGCCAGCAGCTTAGCCCGGGGGACAGGCGACTTTAGCAATCAGCCCCAGCATTTT. This gives the protein CASSLARGTGDFSNQPQHF.